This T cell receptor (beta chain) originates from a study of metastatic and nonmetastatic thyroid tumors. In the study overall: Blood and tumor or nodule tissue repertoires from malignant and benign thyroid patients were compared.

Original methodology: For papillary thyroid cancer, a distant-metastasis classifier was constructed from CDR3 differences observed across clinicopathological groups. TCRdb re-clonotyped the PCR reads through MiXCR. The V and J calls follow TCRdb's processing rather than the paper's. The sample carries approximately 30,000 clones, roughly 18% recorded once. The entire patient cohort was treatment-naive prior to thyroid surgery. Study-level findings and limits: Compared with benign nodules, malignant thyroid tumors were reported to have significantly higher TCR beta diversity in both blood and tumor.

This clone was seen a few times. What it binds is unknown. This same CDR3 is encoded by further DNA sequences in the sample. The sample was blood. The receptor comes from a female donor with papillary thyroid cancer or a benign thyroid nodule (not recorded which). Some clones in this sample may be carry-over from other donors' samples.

The CDR3 is CASMQSGGRTDTQYF. Written as DNA, the CDR3 is TGTGCCAGTATGCAATCTGGAGGAAGGACAGATACGCAGTATTTT. The chain employs TRBV19 and TRBJ2-3, with TRBD2 as a possible D gene (5 bases). The V gene's germline CDR1 is LNHDA and CDR2 SQIVND (reference sequence). V lost 7 bases and J 3 bases, leaving 17 bases between the germline ends. The CDR3 consists of 15 residues.